These T cell receptor beta chains were read from a single sample in a study of T cell repertoires in cytomegalovirus infection. TCRdb reprocessed the reads via MiXCR and lists one record per CDR3 protein. The data contain some 920,000 distinct CDR3 sequences, roughly 30% of them singletons. The antigens these receptors bind are not known. The sequencing used cultured CD8+ T cells from PBMCs, collected from culture after CMV antigen stimulation. The receptors were gathered from a human donor in good health (CMV status not recorded). Some clones in this sample may be carry-over from other donors' samples. Both conserved end residues are part of each CDR3. D genes are given only for firm matches. Clone sizes are given selectively: once, few, many, or a class where the clone is expanded.

>TRBJ2-1|few|TRBV11-2|TRBD1
TGTGCCAGCAGCCTTCGAGGGGGACAGGGTGGGTTAGGGAGGCGGTTCTTC
CASSLRGGQGGLGRRFF
>TRBJ2-3|few|TRBV27|NA
TGTGCCAGCAGTGACACGGGGGCCGAAACAGATACGCAGTATTTT
CASSDTGAETDTQYF
>TRBJ2-2|NA|TRBV15|TRBD1
TGTGCCACCAGCAGAGATACAGGGGCCATCACCGGGGAGCTGTTTTTT
CATSRDTGAITGELFF
>TRBJ1-2|few|TRBV7-9|NA
TGTGCCAGCAGCTCAGGGCTGATCTATGGCTACACCTTC
CASSSGLIYGYTF
>TRBJ1-5|NA|TRBV7-2|NA
TGTGCCAGCAACTTAGGGGCAGGAATTAATCAGCCCCAGCATTTT
CASNLGAGINQPQHF
>TRBJ2-5|once|TRBV10-3|NA
TGTGCCATCAGTCCGCAGACCACTTCTCAACAAGAGACCCAGTACTTC
CAISPQTTSQQETQYF
>TRBJ2-6|many|TRBV6-1|TRBD1
TGTGCCAGCAGTGATTGGCGGGGGACAGGGTCATCTGGGGCCAACGTCCTGACTTTC
CASSDWRGTGSSGANVLTF
>TRBJ2-7|few|TRBV11-1|TRBD2
TGTGCCAGCAGCGCCGGGACTAGCGGAGCCTACGAGCAGTACTTC
CASSAGTSGAYEQYF
>TRBJ2-3|NA|TRBV28|NA
TGTGCCAGCACCGACCTCCTAAGGATCTCTACAGATACGCAGTATTTT
CASTDLLRISTDTQYF
>TRBJ2-3|NA|TRBV6-5|TRBD2
TGTGCCAGCAGCCGCAGCGGGGGGGTGGAGTATTTT
CASSRSGGVEYF
>TRBJ1-5|NA|TRBV12-3/TRBV12-4|NA
TGTGCCAGCAGTCCGGAGAACTGGCCCCAGCATTTT
CASSPENWPQHF
>TRBJ2-3|NA|TRBV24-1|TRBD2
TGTGCCACCAGTGGATCTAGCGGGATTTACACAGATACGCAGTATTTT
CATSGSSGIYTDTQYF
>TRBJ2-7|NA|TRBV7-8|NA
TGTGCCAGCAGCCGGAGTTGGGACGAGCAGTACTTC
CASSRSWDEQYF
>TRBJ1-2|many|TRBV7-2|TRBD1
TGTGCCAGCAGCTTCCCCCGGACAGGGGGCTACTATGGCTACACCTTC
CASSFPRTGGYYGYTF
>TRBJ2-2|NA|TRBV27|NA
TGTGCCAGCAGTTCATATGACCCGAAGCCGAACACCGGGGAGCTGTTTTTT
CASSSYDPKPNTGELFF
>TRBJ2-1|few|TRBV4-2|TRBD1
TGTGCCAGCAGCCAAGATGGAGACAGGGGTGATGAGCAGTTCTTC
CASSQDGDRGDEQFF
>TRBJ1-1|NA|TRBV27|TRBD1
TGTGCCAGCAGTCTCCGGACAGGTTTCATGAACACTGAAGCTTTCTTT
CASSLRTGFMNTEAFF
>TRBJ1-4|NA|TRBV4-3|NA
TGCGCCAGCAGCCAAGATCCGGGGGGGGAAACTAATGAAAAACTGTTTTTT
CASSQDPGGETNEKLFF
>TRBJ2-5|NA|TRBV28|NA
TGTGCCAGCAGGCAAGCGTACCAAGAGACCCAGTACTTC
CASRQAYQETQYF
>TRBJ1-2|few|TRBV6-5|NA
TGTGCCAGCAGTTACTTACAGGGCTATGGCTACACCTTC
CASSYLQGYGYTF
>TRBJ1-5|NA|TRBV28|NA
TGTGCCAGCAGTTTGATTTGGGGGGCCCGCGGGGAGCCCCAGCATTTT
CASSLIWGARGEPQHF
>TRBJ2-7|few|TRBV6-5|NA
TGTGCCAGCAGCTACCTCCGGGGTCTCGAGCAGTACTTC
CASSYLRGLEQYF
>TRBJ1-1|many|TRBV19|NA
TGTGCCAGTAGTTCCCTAGGGACGAACACTGAAGCTTTCTTT
CASSSLGTNTEAFF
>TRBJ1-5|NA|TRBV5-1|NA
TGCGCCAGGGGAAAACAGGGACTCGACGGACAGCCCCAGCATTTT
CARGKQGLDGQPQHF
>TRBJ2-2|few|TRBV7-6|NA
TGTGCTAGCAGCTTAGCTGGCGGGGGCAACACCGGGGAGCTGTTTTTT
CASSLAGGGNTGELFF
>TRBJ1-6|NA|TRBV7-6|NA
TGTGCCAGCAGCACCCAGCGCACACCGAGGGATTCACCCCTCCACTTT
CASSTQRTPRDSPLHF
>TRBJ2-3|few|TRBV9|TRBD2
TGTGCCAGCAGCGTAGTCGCTAGCGGCCTTAGCACAGATACGCAGTATTTT
CASSVVASGLSTDTQYF
>TRBJ2-3|NA|TRBV6-5|NA
TGTACCAGCAGACCCCACAGGGCCGAGCAATTCACAGATACGCAGTATTTT
CTSRPHRAEQFTDTQYF
>TRBJ1-1|few|TRBV28|TRBD1
TGTGCCAGCAGTTTACTAGCAGATACCACAGGGGGCACTGAAGCTTTCTTT
CASSLLADTTGGTEAFF
>TRBJ1-2|NA|TRBV7-9|NA
TGTGCCAGCAGCTTAGCGGCGGAGGGCCCTGGCTACACCTTC
CASSLAAEGPGYTF
>TRBJ1-1|NA|TRBV7-9|NA
TGTGCCAGCAGCGGCTTTATGAACACTGAAGCTTTCTTT
CASSGFMNTEAFF
>TRBJ2-1|many|TRBV28|TRBD2
TGTGCCAGCAGCTTAGGACTAGCGACCTACAATGAGCAGTTCTTC
CASSLGLATYNEQFF
>TRBJ1-1|few|TRBV27|TRBD1
TGTGCCAGCAGATCACACAGGGGCACTGAAGCTTTCTTT
CASRSHRGTEAFF
>TRBJ2-3|many|TRBV7-2|TRBD2
TGTGCCAGCAGCTTCCTGTGGCGGACTAGCGGGGTCACAGATACGCAGTATTTT
CASSFLWRTSGVTDTQYF
>TRBJ1-1|few|TRBV25-1|NA
TGTGCCAGCACCACGGGACACCTAAAAGCTTTCTTT
CASTTGHLKAFF
>TRBJ2-1|NA|TRBV10-3|NA
TGTGCCATCAGTGAGGAAGGGTACAATGAGCAGTTCTTC
CAISEEGYNEQFF
>TRBJ1-1|NA|TRBV15|NA
TGTGCCACCAGCAGCGGGCAGGTGAACTCTGAAGCTTTCTTT
CATSSGQVNSEAFF
>TRBJ2-1|NA|TRBV29-1|TRBD2
TGCAGCGTTGAAGGGGTTAGCGGGGGTTACAATGAGCAGTTCTTC
CSVEGVSGGYNEQFF
>TRBJ1-2|NA|TRBV5-1|NA
TGCGCCAGCGGCAACTCGGGCTACGGCTACACCTTC
CASGNSGYGYTF
>TRBJ2-1|few|TRBV19|NA
TGTGCCAGTAGTATACCAACCCCCTACAATGAGCAGTTCTTC
CASSIPTPYNEQFF
>TRBJ1-2|NA|TRBV2|NA
TGTGCCATCAGGGGAGGTCCCTATGGCTACACCTTC
CAIRGGPYGYTF
>TRBJ1-2|NA|TRBV10-3|TRBD1
TGTGCCATCAGGGTTTCCACAGGGGATGGCTATGGCTACACCTTC
CAIRVSTGDGYGYTF
>TRBJ1-1|NA|TRBV20-1|NA
TGCAGTGCTAGGGGGGACGCTGAAGCTTTCTTT
CSARGDAEAFF
>TRBJ2-1|many|TRBV3-1|NA
TGTGCCAGCAGCCAAGCCCTGGCGGGGGCCATCTACAATGAGCAGTTCTTC
CASSQALAGAIYNEQFF
>TRBJ2-1|few|TRBV5-6|TRBD2
TGTGCCAGCAGCTTGGCTAGCGGGGGGATCAATGAGCAGTTCTTC
CASSLASGGINEQFF
>TRBJ1-1|many|TRBV19|NA
TGTGCCAGTAGTATACGGGGGAACACTGAAGCTTTCTTT
CASSIRGNTEAFF
>TRBJ2-7|NA|TRBV5-5|TRBD1
TGTGCCAGCAACTTCATTACCGGGACAGGGATGTACGAGCAGTACTTC
CASNFITGTGMYEQYF
>TRBJ2-1|few|TRBV12-3/TRBV12-4|NA
TGTGCCAGCAGCCCCGGTGCTAGTGCCTACAATGAGCAGTTCTTC
CASSPGASAYNEQFF
>TRBJ2-7|NA|TRBV25-1|NA
TGTGCCAGCAGTGAAGCGGGGATATACGAGCAGTACTTC
CASSEAGIYEQYF
>TRBJ2-7|NA|TRBV10-3|NA
TGTGCCATCACCACCGACAGTAGAGGCGAGCAGTACTTC
CAITTDSRGEQYF
>TRBJ1-1|NA|TRBV6-1|NA
TGTGCCAGCACCCAACGGAAGGGGAGGACTGAAGCTTTCTTT
CASTQRKGRTEAFF